Sequencing of this TCR beta chain was carried out in a study of T cell repertoires in cytomegalovirus infection. Study-wide context: Through public TCR beta signatures, both CMV infection and matching HLA type were indicated.

The germline gives CDR1 MDHEN, CDR2 SYDVKM. Trimming pared 5 bases from V and 4 bases from J, leaving 9 bases between. The CDR3 runs to 13 residues. TCRdb re-derived calls from the reads in MiXCR, one entry per CDR3 protein. The sample records over 200,000 distinct CDR3 sequences, around 15% being singletons. Notes on the study in general: Totalled public TCR beta family frequency picked out people who carried CMV plus the relevant HLA. Across the ex vivo response, the dominant clonotypes were HLA-C-restricted CMV-specific TCR beta clonotypes.

This clonotype was picked up many times. Antigen specificity is unknown. The source material was PBMCs. V is TRBV28 and J is TRBJ1-3; D remains unclear. The source of this sequence is a human donor in good health (CMV status not recorded). Some clones in this sample may be carry-over from other donors' samples. In DNA form, the CDR3 reads TGTGCCAGCAGTCCGCCTGGAGGAAACACCATATATTTT. Amino acid sequence: CASSPPGGNTIYF.